These T cell receptor beta chains were read from a single sample in a study of T cell responses to AZD1222 COVID-19 vaccine. The data were produced by immunoSEQ multiplex PCR, yet TCRdb's version contains in-frame clones alone and is incomplete. The data contain 86,000 or so clones, more than 90% of them seen just once; the ten biggest clones take up around 3%. This sample comprised peripheral blood, obtained on day 0 of AZD1222 vaccination. These receptors originate from an adult in good health. CDR3s include the opening cysteine and the closing phenylalanine or tryptophan. D genes are given only for firm matches. Clone size, where shown, is once, few, many, or a class for clones that have expanded.

>TRBJ2-5|.|.|TRBV19
TGTGCCAGTAGTATGCCAAACAGAGGCGAGACCCAGTACTTC
CASSMPNRGETQYF
>TRBJ1-1|once|.|TRBV5-4
TGTGCCAGCAGTGCAGCTGGACAAGGCGGTGGAGCTTTCTTT
CASSAAGQGGGAFF
>TRBJ1-2|.|.|TRBV27
TGTGCCAGCAGTTTCCAACAGGGCGGCCTCCCCTATGGCTACACCTTC
CASSFQQGGLPYGYTF
>TRBJ2-2|.|.|TRBV6-5
TGTGCCAGCAGTTACCCCGACGGTACGAACACCGGGGAGCTGTTTTTT
CASSYPDGTNTGELFF
>TRBJ2-7|.|.|TRBV5-1
TGCGCCAGCAGCTTGGAACAGGACTCCTACGAGCAGTACTTC
CASSLEQDSYEQYF
>TRBJ2-7|few|.|TRBV3-1/TRBV3-2
TGTGCCAGCAGCCCCTCAAGCTCCTACGAGCAGTACTTC
CASSPSSSYEQYF
>TRBJ1-1|few|.|TRBV5-1
TGCGCCAGCAGCCCCAATTCCGGGGACACTGAAGCTTTCTTT
CASSPNSGDTEAFF
>TRBJ2-2|.|TRBD1|TRBV4-1
TGCGCCAGCAGCCCGGGACAGCACACCGGGGAGCTGTTTTTT
CASSPGQHTGELFF
>TRBJ2-5|once|TRBD1|TRBV7-3
TGTGCCAGCAGCCCAACGGGACAGGTCCAAGAGACCCAGTACTTC
CASSPTGQVQETQYF
>TRBJ1-5|.|TRBD1|TRBV19
TGTGCCAGTATGGATCAGGGGGTTCAGCCCCAGCATTTT
CASMDQGVQPQHF
>TRBJ1-5|.|TRBD1|TRBV6-6
TGTGCCAGTCGCAGGGGGAGCAATCAGCCCCAGCATTTT
CASRRGSNQPQHF
>TRBJ1-2|.|.|TRBV5-6
TGTGCCAGCACCCCCGCGGGGGGTTTTCGTGGCTACACCTTC
CASTPAGGFRGYTF
>TRBJ2-1|.|TRBD2|TRBV5-4
TGTGCCAGCAGCCTAGCGGTGAGCTCCTACAATGAGCAGTTCTTC
CASSLAVSSYNEQFF
>TRBJ2-5|.|TRBD1|TRBV28
TGTGCCAGCGGGGACAGGGCAAGATGGGAGACCCAGTACTTC
CASGDRARWETQYF
>TRBJ1-1|.|.|TRBV19
TGTGCCAGTAGTCCAGGAAAGAACACTGAAGCTTTCTTT
CASSPGKNTEAFF
>TRBJ1-5|once|.|TRBV21-1
TGTGCCAGCAGGAGGACAGGGGAAAATCAGCCCCAGCATTTT
CASRRTGENQPQHF
>TRBJ2-3|once|.|TRBV5-5
TGTGCCAGCAGCTTGGTACCCTCAGATACGCAGTATTTT
CASSLVPSDTQYF
>TRBJ2-7|.|.|TRBV11-2
TGTGCCAGCAGCTTAGGGGCCAGGGGCCGCGCCTACGAGCAGTACTTC
CASSLGARGRAYEQYF
>TRBJ1-1|.|.|TRBV27
TGTGCCAGCAGTTTATTTCGGGCGGAAGGATTGAACACTGAAGCTTTCTTT
CASSLFRAEGLNTEAFF
>TRBJ1-1|.|.|TRBV6-4
TGTGCCAGCAGTGAGGGATCCAAGGGCGCTGAAGCTTTCTTT
CASSEGSKGAEAFF
>TRBJ1-2|.|.|TRBV7-9
TGTGCCAGCAGCTTTCTCACGGGCTACACCTTC
CASSFLTGYTF
>TRBJ1-1|.|.|TRBV7-8
TGTGCCAGCAGTCACGGAGTGAACACTGAAGCTTTCTTT
CASSHGVNTEAFF
>TRBJ2-7|.|TRBD2|TRBV29-1
TGCAGCGTTAGACTAGCGGGAGACGGCGAGCAGTACTTC
CSVRLAGDGEQYF
>TRBJ2-6|.|.|TRBV7-8
TGTGCCAGCAGCTTAGGCGTCCCCTCTGGGGCCAACGTCCTGACTTTC
CASSLGVPSGANVLTF
>TRBJ2-5|.|.|TRBV30
TGTGCCTGGAGTCGGGGGTTCCAAGAGACCCAGTACTTC
CAWSRGFQETQYF
>TRBJ1-4|.|.|TRBV6-5
TGTGCCAGCAGTTTCCAACTGCACGGAGAAAAACTGTTTTTT
CASSFQLHGEKLFF
>TRBJ2-7|.|TRBD2|TRBV6-5
TGTGCCAGCAGTTACTCGAGCGGGAGTAGCTACGAGCAGTACTTC
CASSYSSGSSYEQYF
>TRBJ2-7|.|.|TRBV21-1
TGTGCCAGCAGCAAAGCGGTTGGTCGCCCTCGATCTAACAAAGCGAGCGAGCAGTACTTC
CASSKAVGRPRSNKASEQYF
>TRBJ2-7|.|.|TRBV29-1
TGCAGCGCCTTTCCAGCAGAGGGGTTAGGTATGGTGCAGTACTTC
CSAFPAEGLGMVQYF
>TRBJ1-2|.|.|TRBV19
TGTGCCAGTAGCAGGGTAGACTATGGCTACACCTTC
CASSRVDYGYTF
>TRBJ2-5|.|.|TRBV18
TGTGCCAGCTCACCAACGGCAGGAGGAGAGACCCAGTACTTC
CASSPTAGGETQYF
>TRBJ2-2|.|TRBD2|TRBV28
TGTGCCAGCACTAATAGCGGGATTGGCACCGGGGAGCTGTTTTTT
CASTNSGIGTGELFF
>TRBJ1-1|.|.|TRBV11-3
TGTGCCAGCAGCTTGGACAGAAACCATAACACTGAAGCTTTCTTT
CASSLDRNHNTEAFF
>TRBJ2-1|.|.|TRBV7-3
TGTGCCAGCAGCTTAAGGGGCGGTGGAGTATCTGGAGAGCAGTTCTTC
CASSLRGGGVSGEQFF
>TRBJ2-1|.|.|TRBV2
TGTGCCAGCAGTGAGAGTGAACCCCAGTTCTTC
CASSESEPQFF
>TRBJ2-6|.|.|TRBV7-3
TGTGCCAGCAGCCTTGGAGACGGCTCTGGGGCCAACGTCCTGACTTTC
CASSLGDGSGANVLTF
>TRBJ2-1|.|.|TRBV10-3
TGTGCCATCAGTGCCACCGGGCCGCCCTACAATGAGCAGTTCTTC
CAISATGPPYNEQFF
>TRBJ1-4|.|.|TRBV5-1
TGCGCCAGCAGCTTGGGAGCAACTAATGAAAAACTGTTTTTT
CASSLGATNEKLFF
>TRBJ2-2|.|.|TRBV20-1
TGCAGTGCTAGTTACCAGGGTTCCGGGGAGCTGTTTTTT
CSASYQGSGELFF
>TRBJ1-1|.|.|TRBV19
TGTGCCAGTCGGCCAATAGAGAACACTGAAGCTTTCTTT
CASRPIENTEAFF
>TRBJ2-7|.|.|TRBV5-6
TGTGCCAGCAGCTTGGATCAGGGGACCGAGCAGTACTTC
CASSLDQGTEQYF
>TRBJ1-6|.|TRBD1|TRBV5-1
TGCGCCAGCAGCGCAGGGACAGGAGAAACCGACCACTTT
CASSAGTGETDHF
>TRBJ2-7|.|TRBD2|TRBV7-6
TGTGCCAGCAGCTTGCTAGCGGGAGGCGGTACGGCTATCGAGCAGTACTTC
CASSLLAGGGTAIEQYF
>TRBJ1-5|.|.|TRBV7-8
TGTGCCAGCAGCTTAGAAGGGATGCTTAGCAATCAGCCCCAGCATTTT
CASSLEGMLSNQPQHF
>TRBJ1-2|.|TRBD1|TRBV30
TGTGCCTGGACCCCCGACGGGCAGGGGGACTATGGCTACACCTTC
CAWTPDGQGDYGYTF
>TRBJ1-1|.|.|TRBV4-1
TGCGCCAGCAGCCTTGCAGGACAGATGAACACTGAAGCTTTCTTT
CASSLAGQMNTEAFF
>TRBJ2-1|.|TRBD1|TRBV5-4
TGTGCCAGCAGCCTGAGACAGGGGGCCTACAATGAGCAGTTCTTC
CASSLRQGAYNEQFF
>TRBJ2-5|.|TRBD2|TRBV28
TGTGCCAGCAGTTTATTGACTAGCGGGAGCCCAGAGACCCAGTACTTC
CASSLLTSGSPETQYF
>TRBJ1-2|.|TRBD1|TRBV29-1
TGCAGCGTAACTGGACAGGGAAAGACTAACTATGGCTACACCTTC
CSVTGQGKTNYGYTF
>TRBJ2-7|.|TRBD1|TRBV28
TGTGCCAGCAGTTTATCGGTGACAGGGTCTTACGAGCAGTACTTC
CASSLSVTGSYEQYF
>TRBJ2-7|.|TRBD2|TRBV29-1
TGCAGCGTTGGGGGGGGATACGAGCAGTACTTC
CSVGGGYEQYF
>TRBJ2-1|.|TRBD2|TRBV24-1
TGTGCCACCAGTGATTCAACTAGCGGGGGGGCCTATGAGCAGTTCTTC
CATSDSTSGGAYEQFF
>TRBJ2-7|.|.|TRBV12-3/TRBV12-4
TGTGCCAGCAGTTTGGGCAGGGCCAACGAGCAGTACTTC
CASSLGRANEQYF
>TRBJ2-6|.|.|TRBV30
TGTGCCTGGTCCGGACGCCACTCTGGGGCCAACGTCCTGACTTTC
CAWSGRHSGANVLTF
>TRBJ2-7|.|TRBD2|TRBV18
TGTGCCAGCTCACCGGGGCTAGCGGGAGGTTACGAGCAGTACTTC
CASSPGLAGGYEQYF
>TRBJ1-1|.|.|TRBV29-1
TGCAGCGTTGATCAGGGGAGTTTTGATGAAGCTTTCTTT
CSVDQGSFDEAFF
>TRBJ1-1|.|.|TRBV30
TGTGCCTGGAGGCCAGGGGTCGGTTACACTGAAGCTTTCTTT
CAWRPGVGYTEAFF